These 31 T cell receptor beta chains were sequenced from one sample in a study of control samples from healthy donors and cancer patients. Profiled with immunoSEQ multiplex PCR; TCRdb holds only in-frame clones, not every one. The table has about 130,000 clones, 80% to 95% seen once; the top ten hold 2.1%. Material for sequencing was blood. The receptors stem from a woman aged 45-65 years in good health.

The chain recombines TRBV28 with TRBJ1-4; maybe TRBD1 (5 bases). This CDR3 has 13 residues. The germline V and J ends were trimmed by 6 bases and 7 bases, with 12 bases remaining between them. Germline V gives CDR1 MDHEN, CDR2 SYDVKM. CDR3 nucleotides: TGTGCCAGCAGGAGAGGGGTTGCTGAAAAACTGTTTTTT. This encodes CASRRGVAEKLFF. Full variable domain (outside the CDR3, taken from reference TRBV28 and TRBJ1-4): DVKVTQSSRYLVKRTGEKVFLECVQDMDHENMFWYRQDPGLGLRLIYFSYDVKMKEKGDIPEGYSVSREKKERFSLILESASTNQTSMYLCASRRGVAEKLFFGSGTQLSVL.

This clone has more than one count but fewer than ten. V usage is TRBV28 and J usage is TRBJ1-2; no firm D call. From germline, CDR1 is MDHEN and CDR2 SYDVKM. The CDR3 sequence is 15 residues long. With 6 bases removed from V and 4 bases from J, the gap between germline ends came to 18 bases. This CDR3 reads CASSLGRQTFYGYTF. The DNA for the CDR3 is TGTGCCAGCAGCTTGGGGAGGCAGACTTTCTATGGCTACACCTTC.

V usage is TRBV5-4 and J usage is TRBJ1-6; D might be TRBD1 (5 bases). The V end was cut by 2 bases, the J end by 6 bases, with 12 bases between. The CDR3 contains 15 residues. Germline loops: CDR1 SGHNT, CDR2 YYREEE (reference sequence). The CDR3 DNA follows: TGTGCCAGCAGCTTCGGGACCGTATCTAATTCACCCCTCCACTTT. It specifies CASSFGTVSNSPLHF.

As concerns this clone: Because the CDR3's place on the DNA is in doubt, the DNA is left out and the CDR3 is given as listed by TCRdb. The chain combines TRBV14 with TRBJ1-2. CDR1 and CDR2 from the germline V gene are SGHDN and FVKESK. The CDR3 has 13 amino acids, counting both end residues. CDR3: CASSQGEVGFGTF.

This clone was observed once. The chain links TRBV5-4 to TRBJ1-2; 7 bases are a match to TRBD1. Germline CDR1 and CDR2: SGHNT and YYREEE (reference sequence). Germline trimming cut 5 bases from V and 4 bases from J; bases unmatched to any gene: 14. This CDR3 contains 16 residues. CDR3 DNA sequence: TGTGCCAGCAGTGACCGAGGAGCAGGGGGGACCTATGGCTACACCTTC. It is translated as CASSDRGAGGTYGYTF.

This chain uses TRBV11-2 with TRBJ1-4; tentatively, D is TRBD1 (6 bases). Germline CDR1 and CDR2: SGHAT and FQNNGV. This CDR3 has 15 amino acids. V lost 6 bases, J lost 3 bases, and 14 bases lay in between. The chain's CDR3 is CASRYTGLANEKLFF. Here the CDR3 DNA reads TGTGCCAGCAGATATACAGGGCTCGCTAATGAAAAACTGTTTTTT.

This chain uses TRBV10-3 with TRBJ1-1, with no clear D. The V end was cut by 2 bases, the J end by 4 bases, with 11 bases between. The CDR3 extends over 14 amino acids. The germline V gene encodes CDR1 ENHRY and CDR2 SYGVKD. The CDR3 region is CAISEEMVGTEAFF. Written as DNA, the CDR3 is TGTGCCATCAGTGAGGAAATGGTGGGCACTGAAGCTTTCTTT.

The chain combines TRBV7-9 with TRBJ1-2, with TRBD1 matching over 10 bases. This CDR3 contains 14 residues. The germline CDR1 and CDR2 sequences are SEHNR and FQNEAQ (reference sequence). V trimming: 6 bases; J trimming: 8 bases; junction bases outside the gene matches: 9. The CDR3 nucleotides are TGTGCCAGCAGTCCGACAGGGGGCGCGTTCGGCTACACCTTC. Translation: CASSPTGGAFGYTF.

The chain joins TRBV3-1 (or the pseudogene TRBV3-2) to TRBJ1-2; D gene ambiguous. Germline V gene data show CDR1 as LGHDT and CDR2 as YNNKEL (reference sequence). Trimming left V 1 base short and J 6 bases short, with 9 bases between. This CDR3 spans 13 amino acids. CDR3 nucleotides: TGTGCCAGCAGCCAAGGTGAGGCGGATGGCTACACCTTC. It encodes CASSQGEADGYTF.

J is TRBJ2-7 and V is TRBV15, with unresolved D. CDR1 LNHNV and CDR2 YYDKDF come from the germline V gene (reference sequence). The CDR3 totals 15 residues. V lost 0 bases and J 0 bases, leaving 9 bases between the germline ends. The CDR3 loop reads CATSRDIRSSYEQYF. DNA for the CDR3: TGTGCCACCAGCAGAGACATCCGGAGCTCCTACGAGCAGTACTTC.

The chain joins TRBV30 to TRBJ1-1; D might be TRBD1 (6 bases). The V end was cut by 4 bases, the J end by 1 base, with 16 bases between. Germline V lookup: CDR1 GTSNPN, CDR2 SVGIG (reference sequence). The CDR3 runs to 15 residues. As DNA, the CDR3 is TGTGCCTGGACCCAACACGGACAGAGGAACACTGAAGCTTTCTTT. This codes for CAWTQHGQRNTEAFF.

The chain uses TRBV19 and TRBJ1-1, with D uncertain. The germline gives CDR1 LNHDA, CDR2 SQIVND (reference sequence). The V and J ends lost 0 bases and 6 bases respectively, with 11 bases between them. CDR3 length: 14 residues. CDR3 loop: CASSIEGSFSEAFF. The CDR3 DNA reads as TGTGCCAGTAGTATAGAGGGCAGCTTCTCTGAAGCTTTCTTT.

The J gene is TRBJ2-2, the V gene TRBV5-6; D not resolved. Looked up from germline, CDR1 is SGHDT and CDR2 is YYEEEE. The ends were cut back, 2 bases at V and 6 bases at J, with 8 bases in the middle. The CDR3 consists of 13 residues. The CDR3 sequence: CASSLEAAGELFF. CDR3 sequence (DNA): TGTGCCAGCAGCTTAGAGGCGGCCGGGGAGCTGTTTTTT. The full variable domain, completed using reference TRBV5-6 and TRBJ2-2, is DAGVTQSPTHLIKTRGQQVTLRCSPKSGHDTVSWYQQALGQGPQFIFQYYEEEERQRGNFPDRFSGHQFPNYSSELNVNALLLGDSALYLCASSLEAAGELFFGEGSRLTVL.

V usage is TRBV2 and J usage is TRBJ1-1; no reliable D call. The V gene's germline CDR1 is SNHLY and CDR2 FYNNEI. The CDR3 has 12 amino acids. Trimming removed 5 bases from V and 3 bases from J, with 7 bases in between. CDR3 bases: TGTGCCAGCAGTTGGGGTTACACTGAAGCTTTCTTT. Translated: CASSWGYTEAFF. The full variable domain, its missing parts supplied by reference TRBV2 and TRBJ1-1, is EPEVTQTPSHQVTQMGQEVILRCVPISNHLYFYWYRQILGQKVEFLVSFYNNEISEKSEIFDDQFSVERPDGSNFTLKIRSTKLEDSAMYFCASSWGYTEAFFGQGTRLTVV.

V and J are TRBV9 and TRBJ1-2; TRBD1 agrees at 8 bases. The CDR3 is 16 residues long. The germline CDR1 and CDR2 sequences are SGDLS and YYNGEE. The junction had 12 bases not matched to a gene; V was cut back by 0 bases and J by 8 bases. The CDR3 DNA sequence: TGTGCCAGCAGCGTAGAGTGGCTGGGCAGGGGGCAAGGCTACACCTTC. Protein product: CASSVEWLGRGQGYTF.

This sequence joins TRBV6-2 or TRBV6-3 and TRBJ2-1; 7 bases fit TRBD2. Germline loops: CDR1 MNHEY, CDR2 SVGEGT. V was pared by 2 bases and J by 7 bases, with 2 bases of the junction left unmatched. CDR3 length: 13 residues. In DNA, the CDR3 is TGTGCCAGCAGTTACGGGGGGGGAAATGAGCAGTTCTTC. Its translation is CASSYGGGNEQFF.

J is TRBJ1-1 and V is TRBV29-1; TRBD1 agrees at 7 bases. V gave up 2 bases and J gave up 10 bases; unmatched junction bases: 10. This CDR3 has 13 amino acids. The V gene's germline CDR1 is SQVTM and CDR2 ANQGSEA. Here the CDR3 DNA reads TGCAGCGTTGAACCTGGGGACAGCCTAGTAGCTTTCTTT. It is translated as CSVEPGDSLVAFF.

CDR3 in amino acids: CASSLGLPNEQFF. The CDR3 bases are TGTGCCAGCAGCTTAGGACTCCCGAATGAGCAGTTCTTC. The chain employs TRBV7-9 and TRBJ2-1; D unclear. The germline V gene has CDR1 SEHNR and CDR2 FQNEAQ (reference sequence). This CDR3 contains 13 residues. The V end lost 1 base, the J end lost 7 bases, and 8 bases lay between the germline ends.

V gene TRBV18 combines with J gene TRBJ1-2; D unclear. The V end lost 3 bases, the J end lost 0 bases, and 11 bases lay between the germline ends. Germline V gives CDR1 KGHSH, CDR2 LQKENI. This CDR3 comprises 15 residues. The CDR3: CASSPLPPPNYGYTF. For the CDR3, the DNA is TGTGCCAGCTCACCCCTGCCACCCCCTAACTATGGCTACACCTTC.

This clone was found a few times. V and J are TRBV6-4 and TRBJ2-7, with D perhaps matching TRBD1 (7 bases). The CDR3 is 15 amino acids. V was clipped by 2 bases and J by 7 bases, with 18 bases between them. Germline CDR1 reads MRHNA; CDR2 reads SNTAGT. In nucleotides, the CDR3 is TGTGCCAGCAGTGACGAGGCAGGGGGGAGCGAAGAGCAGTACTTC. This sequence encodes CASSDEAGGSEEQYF.

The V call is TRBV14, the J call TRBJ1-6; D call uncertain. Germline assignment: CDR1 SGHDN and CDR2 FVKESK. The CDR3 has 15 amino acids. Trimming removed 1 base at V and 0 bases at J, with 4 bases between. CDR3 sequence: CASSQGGSYNSPLHF. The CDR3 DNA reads TGTGCCAGCAGCCAAGGGGGCTCCTATAATTCACCCCTCCACTTT.

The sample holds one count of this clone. The CDR3 DNA reads TGCAGTGCTAGAGTTAGAAATGAGCAGTTCTTC. As protein: CSARVRNEQFF. The genes are TRBV20-1 and TRBJ2-1; no firm D call. Germline-derived CDR1 and CDR2 are DFQATT and SNEGSKA (reference sequence). The CDR3 is 11 residues long. V lost 1 base, J lost 7 bases, and 5 bases lay in between.

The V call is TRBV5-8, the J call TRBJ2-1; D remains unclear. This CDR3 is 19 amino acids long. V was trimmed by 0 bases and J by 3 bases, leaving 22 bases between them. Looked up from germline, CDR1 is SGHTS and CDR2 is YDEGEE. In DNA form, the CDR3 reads TGTGCCAGCAGCTTGGCCGACGTCTTCTCGAAACGGGTCTACAATGAGCAGTTCTTC. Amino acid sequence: CASSLADVFSKRVYNEQFF.

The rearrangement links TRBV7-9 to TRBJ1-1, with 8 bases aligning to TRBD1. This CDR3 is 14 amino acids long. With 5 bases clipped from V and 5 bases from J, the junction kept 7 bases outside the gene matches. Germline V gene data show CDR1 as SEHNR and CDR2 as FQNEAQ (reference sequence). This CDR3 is CASSQTGGKTEAFF. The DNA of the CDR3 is TGTGCCAGCAGCCAAACAGGGGGGAAAACTGAAGCTTTCTTT.

CDR3: CASSGTGRNEKLFF. In DNA, the CDR3 is TGCGCCAGCAGCGGGACAGGTCGGAATGAAAAACTGTTTTTT. This chain connects TRBV10-1 to TRBJ1-4, with TRBD1 matching over 8 bases. The CDR3 runs 14 residues. Trimming at V came to 6 bases and at J to 5 bases, leaving 5 bases not matched to a gene. Per the germline V gene, CDR1 is WNHNN and CDR2 is SYGVQD (reference sequence).

DNA of the CDR3: TGTGCCAGCAGAACCGGGACAGGGTCTTACAATGAGCAGTTCTTC. Translated: CASRTGTGSYNEQFF. This chain links TRBV27 with TRBJ2-1, with 9 bases matching TRBD1. CDR3 length: 15 residues. The germline V gene encodes CDR1 MNHEY and CDR2 SMNVEV (reference sequence). J gave up 4 bases and V 6 bases, and 7 bases lay outside the gene matches.

CDR3 in DNA: TGTGCCAGCAGTGAAGTATACACTGAAGCTTTCTTT. It specifies CASSEVYTEAFF. The chain is built from TRBV2 and TRBJ1-1; D uncertain. This CDR3 has 12 residues. Germline V gene data show CDR1 as SNHLY and CDR2 as FYNNEI. V was shortened by 1 base and J by 3 bases, with 3 bases between the two germline ends.

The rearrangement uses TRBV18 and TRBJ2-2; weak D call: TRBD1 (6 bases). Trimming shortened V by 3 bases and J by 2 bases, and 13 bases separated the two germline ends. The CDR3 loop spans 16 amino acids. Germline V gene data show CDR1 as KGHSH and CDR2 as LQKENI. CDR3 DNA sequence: TGTGCCAGCTCACCTCAAGGACAGAGAAACACCGGGGAGCTGTTTTTT. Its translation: CASSPQGQRNTGELFF.

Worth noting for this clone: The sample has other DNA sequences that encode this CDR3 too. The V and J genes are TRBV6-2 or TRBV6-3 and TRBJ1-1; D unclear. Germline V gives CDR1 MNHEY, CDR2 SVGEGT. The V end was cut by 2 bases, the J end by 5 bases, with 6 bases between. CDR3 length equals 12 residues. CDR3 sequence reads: CASSYVGTEAFF. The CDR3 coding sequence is TGTGCCAGCAGTTACGTTGGGACTGAAGCTTTCTTT.

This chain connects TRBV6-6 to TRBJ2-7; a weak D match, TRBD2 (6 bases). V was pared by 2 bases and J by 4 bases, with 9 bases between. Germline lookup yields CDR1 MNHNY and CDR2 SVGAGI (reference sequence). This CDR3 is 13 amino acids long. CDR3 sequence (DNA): TGTGCCAGCAGTTACCGTGGGGGGTACGAGCAGTACTTC. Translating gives CASSYRGGYEQYF.

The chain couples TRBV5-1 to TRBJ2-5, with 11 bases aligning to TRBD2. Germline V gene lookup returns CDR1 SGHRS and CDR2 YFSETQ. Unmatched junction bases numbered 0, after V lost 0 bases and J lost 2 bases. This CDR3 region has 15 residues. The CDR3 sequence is CASSLGLAGQETQYF. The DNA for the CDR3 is TGCGCCAGCAGCTTGGGACTAGCGGGGCAAGAGACCCAGTACTTC. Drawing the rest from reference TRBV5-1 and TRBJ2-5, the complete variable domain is KAGVTQTPRYLIKTRGQQVTLSCSPISGHRSVSWYQQTPGQGLQFLFEYFSETQRNKGNFPGRFSGRQFSNSRSEMNVSTLELGDSALYLCASSLGLAGQETQYFGPGTRLLVL.